These 30 T cell receptor beta chains were all obtained from the same sample, sequenced in a study of T cell repertoires in ileal Crohn's disease. Clones were sequenced by immunoSEQ multiplex PCR, and TCRdb holds only the in-frame ones, with some missing. The table shows 30,000 to 35,000 clones, with around 77% occurring only once. Material for sequencing was ileal tissue. These receptors all stem from an adult with Crohn's disease.

The rearrangement joins TRBV7-3 to TRBJ1-2; 10 bases are shared with TRBD1. CDR3 size: 14 residues. The germline CDR1 and CDR2 sequences are SGHTA and FQGTGA. V was clipped by 5 bases and J by 5 bases; unmatched bases: 5. In DNA form, the CDR3 reads TGTGCCAGCAGCCCGACAGGGGGCGGATATGGCTACACCTTC. Its translation is CASSPTGGGYGYTF. The full variable domain, completed using reference TRBV7-3 and TRBJ1-2, is GAGVSQTPSNKVTEKGKYVELRCDPISGHTALYWYRQSLGQGPEFLIYFQGTGAADDSGLPNDRFFAVRPEGSVSTLKIQRTERGDSAVYLCASSPTGGGYGYTFGSGTRLTVV.

This sequence joins TRBV20-1 and TRBJ1-1; D is uncertain. There are 11 residues in the CDR3. CDR1 DFQATT and CDR2 SNEGSKA come from the germline V gene (reference sequence). Trimming stripped 1 base from V and 8 bases from J, with 8 bases between. The CDR3, as DNA: TGCAGTGCTAGAGTGCGGAAAGAAGCTTTCTTT. It encodes CSARVRKEAFF.

Written as DNA, the CDR3 is TGCGCCAGCCGAAGGACAGGGGGCAATCAGCCCCAGCATTTT. It specifies CASRRTGGNQPQHF. The V and J genes are TRBV10-2 and TRBJ1-5; 9 nucleotides line up with TRBD1. This CDR3 contains 14 residues. V gave up 8 bases and J gave up 2 bases; unmatched junction bases: 4. Germline V CDR1 and CDR2: WSHSY, SAAADI.

CDR3 sequence reads: CASSLGAGLGYSPLHF. The CDR3 DNA follows: TGTGCCAGCAGCTTGGGGGCGGGGTTAGGGTATTCACCCCTCCACTTT. The chain employs TRBV5-5 and TRBJ1-6; D not certain. CDR1 is SGHKS, CDR2 YYEKEE, per germline (reference sequence). There are 16 residues in the CDR3. V was trimmed by 0 bases and J by 8 bases, leaving 15 bases between them.

This clone was found once. This chain uses TRBV5-4 with TRBJ1-1, with 8 bases lining up with TRBD1. The CDR3 loop spans 15 amino acids. J was trimmed by 6 bases and V by 4 bases; bases with no gene match: 11. In germline, CDR1 is SGHNT, CDR2 YYREEE (reference sequence). CDR3 protein: CASSLLPGGSAEAFF. The CDR3 DNA reads as TGTGCCAGCAGCCTCCTCCCAGGGGGCTCAGCTGAAGCTTTCTTT.

The rearrangement links TRBV5-4 to TRBJ2-2; 9 bases align to TRBD1. The germline CDR1 and CDR2 sequences are SGHNT and YYREEE (reference sequence). The CDR3 spans 15 residues. The junction had 8 bases not matched to a gene; V was cut back by 4 bases and J by 7 bases. The DNA of the CDR3 is TGTGCCAGCAGCGTCCCGGGACAGGGTCGCGGGGAGCTGTTTTTT. Amino acids: CASSVPGQGRGELFF.

This rearrangement joins TRBV5-1 to TRBJ2-5, with TRBD2 matching 7 bases. Germline V gives CDR1 SGHRS, CDR2 YFSETQ. The CDR3 contains 16 residues. J gave up 5 bases and V 8 bases, and 18 bases lay outside the gene matches. Written as DNA, the CDR3 is TGCGCCAGTAGTACCCAGCCGGGACTATCTAGGGAGACCCAGTACTTC. Amino acids: CASSTQPGLSRETQYF.

This clone appeared a single time. The rearrangement uses TRBV6-6 and TRBJ1-1; D uncertain. The CDR3 totals 14 residues. V lost 5 bases to trimming and J lost 1 base, with 11 bases between them. Germline loops: CDR1 MNHNY, CDR2 SVGAGI (reference sequence). In nucleotides, the CDR3 is TGTGCCAGCAGTCACACCAATGAGAACACTGAAGCTTTCTTT. Protein product: CASSHTNENTEAFF.

The rearrangement links TRBV7-9 to TRBJ1-2; 10 bases agree with TRBD1. CDR1 SEHNR and CDR2 FQNEAQ come from the germline V gene (reference sequence). Trimming removed 6 bases from V and 3 bases from J; junction bases left unmatched: 10. The CDR3 length is 16 residues. The CDR3 loop is CASRPEAGTGDYGYTF. CDR3 sequence (DNA): TGTGCCAGCAGACCAGAAGCCGGGACAGGGGACTATGGCTACACCTTC.

This chain connects TRBV5-5 to TRBJ1-5; D is uncertain. Germline CDR1 and CDR2: SGHKS and YYEKEE (reference sequence). The CDR3 length is 14 residues. With 0 bases removed from V and 0 bases from J, the gap between germline ends came to 4 bases. CDR3 sequence reads: CASSLGLSNQPQHF. The CDR3 DNA reads TGTGCCAGCAGCTTGGGACTTAGCAATCAGCCCCAGCATTTT.

This clone is classed as large. The chain joins TRBV19 to TRBJ1-5, with 8 bases fitting TRBD1. Looked up from germline, CDR1 is LNHDA and CDR2 is SQIVND (reference sequence). The ends lost 3 bases at V and 7 bases at J; junction bases unmatched: 11. The CDR3 totals 16 residues. In DNA, the CDR3 is TGTGCCAGTAGTATCGATTGGACAGGGTTTTTGCAGCCCCAGCATTTT. Amino acid sequence: CASSIDWTGFLQPQHF. Together with reference TRBV19 and TRBJ1-5, the CDR3 gives the full variable domain: DGGITQSPKYLFRKEGQNVTLSCEQNLNHDAMYWYRQDPGQGLRLIYYSQIVNDFQKGDIAEGYSVSREKKESFPLTVTSAQKNPTAFYLCASSIDWTGFLQPQHFGDGTRLSIL.

This clone occurred once. V is TRBV29-1 and J is TRBJ2-3; weak D call: TRBD2 (6 bases). This CDR3 spans 14 amino acids. The V gene's germline CDR1 is SQVTM and CDR2 ANQGSEA. Trimming stripped 6 bases from V and 0 bases from J, with 13 bases between. The CDR3 coding sequence is TGCAGCGTGTACGGGACTGGGAGCACAGATACGCAGTATTTT. Translated, it gives CSVYGTGSTDTQYF.

The CDR3 sequence is CASSVGWDINYGYTF. The CDR3 DNA is TGTGCCAGCAGCGTAGGGTGGGACATAAACTATGGCTACACCTTC. The chain is built from TRBV9 and TRBJ1-2, with TRBD1 as a possible D gene (6 bases). Per germline, CDR1 SGDLS and CDR2 YYNGEE. This CDR3 has 15 amino acids. V gave up 0 bases and J gave up 2 bases, with 11 bases separating them.

This chain links TRBV7-2 with TRBJ1-2, with D possibly TRBD1 on 6 matching bases. The CDR3 contains 15 residues. Trimming shortened V by 5 bases and J by 2 bases, and 15 bases separated the two germline ends. The V gene's germline CDR1 is SGHTA and CDR2 FQGNSA. Here the CDR3 reads CASSLDSTGNYGYTF. CDR3 DNA sequence: TGTGCCAGCAGCCTCGATTCCACAGGGAACTATGGCTACACCTTC. The complete variable domain, with remaining parts taken from reference TRBV7-2 and TRBJ1-2, reads GAGVSQSPSNKVTEKGKDVELRCDPISGHTALYWYRQSLGQGLEFLIYFQGNSAPDKSGLPSDRFSAERTGGSVSTLTIQRTQQEDSAVYLCASSLDSTGNYGYTFGSGTRLTVV.

This chain links TRBV6-5 with TRBJ1-6; tentatively, D is TRBD1 (5 bases). The length of the CDR3 is 13 residues. V shed 7 bases and J shed 7 bases, with 11 bases lying between them. CDR1 and CDR2 (germline): MNHEY, SVGAGI. CDR3 loop: CASTSGWNSPLHF. CDR3 DNA: TGTGCCAGCACCTCAGGGTGGAATTCACCCCTCCACTTT.

The chain uses TRBV6-6 and TRBJ2-2; no firm D call. V lost 7 bases and J 3 bases, leaving 15 bases between the germline ends. Germline-derived CDR1 and CDR2 are MNHNY and SVGAGI (reference sequence). The length of the CDR3 is 15 residues. CDR3 in amino acids: CASTTATSDTGELFF. DNA of the CDR3: TGTGCCAGCACCACGGCGACTTCCGACACCGGGGAGCTGTTTTTT.

Only a few counts were recorded for this clone. This chain links TRBV6-6 with TRBJ2-5; TRBD2 matches 12 bases. V lost 5 bases and J lost 0; bases outside the gene matches: 1. This CDR3 has 15 amino acids. Germline CDR1 is MNHNY and CDR2 is SVGAGI (reference sequence). CDR3 bases: TGTGCCAGCAGTCGACTAGCGGGGGACCAAGAGACCCAGTACTTC. It yields the protein CASSRLAGDQETQYF.

V usage is TRBV7-7 and J usage is TRBJ2-3, with TRBD2 identical over 7 bases. Per germline, CDR1 SSHAT and CDR2 FNYEAQ (reference sequence). This CDR3 comprises 14 residues. Trimming removed 1 base from V and 6 bases from J; junction bases left unmatched: 4. DNA for the CDR3: TGTGCCAGCAGCTTAGTTGGGGGGGGTGATACGCAGTATTTT. Its translation is CASSLVGGGDTQYF.

The chain uses TRBV20-1 and TRBJ2-7; tentatively, D is TRBD1 (5 bases). V was cut by 5 bases and J by 6 bases, with 11 bases left in between. CDR1 and CDR2 (germline): DFQATT, SNEGSKA (reference sequence). CDR3 length: 11 residues. CDR3 region: CSASLRGEQYF. The CDR3 DNA is TGCAGTGCTTCCCTTAGGGGCGAGCAGTACTTC.

The chain couples TRBV18 to TRBJ2-6; D gene uncertain. Germline V gives CDR1 KGHSH, CDR2 LQKENI. CDR3 length: 15 amino acids. The V and J ends lost 4 bases and 0 bases respectively, with 7 bases between them. In nucleotides, the CDR3 is TGTGCCAGCTCACGACAAACCTCTGGGGCCAACGTCCTGACTTTC. This gives the protein CASSRQTSGANVLTF. Variable domain in full (rest from reference TRBV18 and TRBJ2-6): NAGVMQNPRHLVRRRGQEARLRCSPMKGHSHVYWYRQLPEEGLKFMVYLQKENIIDESGMPKERFSAEFPKEGPSILRIQQVVRGDSAAYFCASSRQTSGANVLTFGAGSRLTVL.

The genes are TRBV11-3 and TRBJ1-2; a weak D match, TRBD1 (6 bases). V was pared by 4 bases and J by 0 bases, with 15 bases between. The V gene's germline CDR1 is SGHNT and CDR2 YENEEA. This CDR3 contains 16 residues. The CDR3 region is CASSSPDSSANYGYTF. The DNA for the CDR3 is TGTGCCAGCAGCTCTCCGGACAGCTCCGCTAACTATGGCTACACCTTC.

The chain combines TRBV27 with TRBJ1-2; TRBD1 is a possible D gene (5 bases). Germline loops: CDR1 MNHEY, CDR2 SMNVEV (reference sequence). Trimming took 5 bases from V and 6 from J, leaving 13 bases between them. This CDR3 is built from 13 residues. The CDR3 here is CASSLVRGDGYTF. CDR3 DNA sequence: TGTGCCAGCAGTCTCGTAAGGGGTGATGGCTACACCTTC.

V gene TRBV29-1 combines with J gene TRBJ2-3, with TRBD1 identical over 10 bases. The CDR3 has 15 residues. Unmatched junction bases numbered 6, after V lost 4 bases and J lost 2 bases. Germline V CDR1 and CDR2: SQVTM, ANQGSEA. The CDR3: CSVARDRGVTDTQYF. The DNA for the CDR3 is TGCAGCGTTGCTCGGGACAGGGGAGTCACAGATACGCAGTATTTT.

This chain uses TRBV12-5 with TRBJ2-5; 11 bases fit TRBD2. The CDR3 extends over 18 amino acids. The J segment lost 0 bases and the V segment lost 0 bases, leaving 6 bases of the junction unmatched. The germline V gene has CDR1 LGHNT and CDR2 FRNRAP. The CDR3 reads CASGLVTGTSGYQETQYF. The CDR3 DNA sequence: TGTGCTAGTGGTTTGGTGACTGGGACTAGCGGTTACCAAGAGACCCAGTACTTC.

The J gene is TRBJ2-5, the V gene TRBV12-5; 10 nucleotides agree with TRBD1. V lost 1 base and J lost 5; bases outside the gene matches: 7. The CDR3 runs 16 residues. The V gene's germline CDR1 is LGHNT and CDR2 FRNRAP. This chain's CDR3 is CASGLGKGTGDETQYF. CDR3 DNA: TGTGCTAGTGGTTTGGGTAAGGGGACAGGGGACGAGACCCAGTACTTC.

The chain is built from TRBV14 and TRBJ2-5, with TRBD2 identical over 7 bases. Germline CDR1 SGHDN, CDR2 FVKESK. The CDR3 extends over 15 amino acids. Losses at the gene ends were 5 bases for V and 4 bases for J; bases not matched to a gene: 10. In DNA, the CDR3 is TGTGCCAGCAGCGCCGGGGGGAGCGGAGGAGAGACCCAGTACTTC. As protein: CASSAGGSGGETQYF.

The chain couples TRBV10-2 to TRBJ1-5; TRBD1 matches at 7 bases. V lost 0 bases, J lost 7 bases, and 6 bases stayed unmatched. Germline CDR1 and CDR2: WSHSY and SAAADI. This CDR3 region has 15 residues. CDR3 in DNA: TGCGCCAGCAGTGAGTCGGAGTCAGGGGGGCAGCCCCAGCATTTT. This encodes CASSESESGGQPQHF.

The chain combines TRBV7-3 with TRBJ1-1; TRBD1 is a possible D gene (5 bases). The V end was cut by 4 bases, the J end by 4 bases, with 7 bases between. CDR1 SGHTA and CDR2 FQGTGA come from the germline V gene. The CDR3 contains 12 residues. The CDR3 loop reads CASSYRITEAFF. CDR3 bases: TGTGCCAGCAGCTACAGGATCACTGAAGCTTTCTTT. The variable domain in full, completed from reference TRBV7-3 and TRBJ1-1, reads GAGVSQTPSNKVTEKGKYVELRCDPISGHTALYWYRQSLGQGPEFLIYFQGTGAADDSGLPNDRFFAVRPEGSVSTLKIQRTERGDSAVYLCASSYRITEAFFGQGTRLTVV.

This clone was counted between two and nine times. The genes are TRBV6-5 and TRBJ2-5; no clear D. The germline V gene encodes CDR1 MNHEY and CDR2 SVGAGI. The CDR3 contains 15 residues. Trimming stripped 6 bases from V and 4 bases from J, with 18 bases between. CDR3 nucleotides: TGTGCCAGCAGCCAACTACTCGGGTCTCGAGAGACCCAGTACTTC. Its protein product is CASSQLLGSRETQYF.

The chain has TRBV10-3 and TRBJ2-3, with D possibly TRBD1 on 5 matching bases. CDR3 length: 14 residues. Germline CDR1 ENHRY, CDR2 SYGVKD. V was pared by 4 bases and J by 3 bases, with 11 bases between. The CDR3 region is CAISAQGRTDTQYF. Here the CDR3 DNA reads TGTGCCATCAGTGCGCAGGGAAGGACAGATACGCAGTATTTT.